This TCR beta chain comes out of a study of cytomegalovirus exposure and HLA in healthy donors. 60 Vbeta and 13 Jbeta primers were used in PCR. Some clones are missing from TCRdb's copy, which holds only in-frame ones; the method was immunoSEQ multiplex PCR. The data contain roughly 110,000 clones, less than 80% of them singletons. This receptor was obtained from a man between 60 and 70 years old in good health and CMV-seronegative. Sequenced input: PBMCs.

As DNA, the CDR3 is TGTGCCAGCAGGATAGCGGCGTCACGGACCCAGTACTTC. Protein sequence: CASRIAASRTQYF. The V gene is TRBV6-1, the J gene TRBJ2-5; possibly TRBD2 for D (6 bases). Trimming took 6 bases from V and 7 from J, leaving 15 bases between them. The CDR3 totals 13 residues. Germline values: CDR1 MNHNS, CDR2 SASEGT.